This section outlines one T cell receptor beta chain sequence together with its context. In its sample, this clonotype was seen a few times. The clone's antigen remains unknown. Per-base qualities were not stored, and no clone one base away is much larger. V is pared back by 7 bases and J by 3 bases, with 17 bases lying between the germline termini. Spanning cysteine to phenylalanine, the CDR3 consists of 15 amino acids. Here the CDR3 DNA is all that survives: 45 bases in frame from base 1. Per the publication, the treatment or condition label means: live attenuated yellow fever vaccine strain. At each blood-draw timepoint, two biological replicates of bulk PBMCs were collected. PBMCs were isolated from peripheral blood using a standard Ficoll-Paque protocol. TriZol was used to extract RNA from bulk PBMCs, from CD4 and CD8 fractions, and from dextramer-positive and dextramer-negative fractions. This record belongs to a study of T cells after yellow fever vaccination (dated by TCRdb to between 2019 and 2020). Background for the entire study: The SMART-Seq v4 Ultra Low Input RNA kit was used to prepare libraries from fractions with low cell numbers. To follow T-cell clones before and after primary and booster YFV17D yellow fever vaccination, bulk TCR alpha and beta repertoires were sequenced over time. Two healthy male donors, one aged 18 to 30 and one aged 30 to 39 years, were included in the cohort. Bulk PBMC replicates and cell subsets were isolated from blood drawn at multiple timepoints before and after both primary and secondary immunization.

The sequencing machine was an Illumina NovaSeq 6000. TCR cDNA was made using 5'RACE template switching, a step that added a universal primer site and unique molecular identifiers. Priming for cDNA synthesis came from both the TCR alpha and TCR beta constant segments. Two PCR steps were used to amplify libraries, with sample barcodes and sequencing adapters being added in the second step. Sequencing of the libraries was done on either Illumina HiSeq 2500 (2x100 bp) or NovaSeq (2x150 bp). On the authors' methods: Reads were demultiplexed and collapsed into UMI consensus sequences with MIGEC, and V(D)J alignment was performed with MiXCR. Vaccine-responding clonotypes were defined with edgeR using replicate PBMC samples, requiring FDR below 0.01 and a log2 fold change above 5 up to day 15. Each bulk clonotype was labeled CD4 or CD8 based on which sequenced repertoire, CD4 or CD8, contained the clonotype at higher abundance. TCRdb passed the public sequencing reads through fastp at Q25 and MiXCR, retaining productive beta sequences. Entries are consolidated by CDR3 protein sequence, retaining the most common genes and DNA. The V and J calls come from TCRdb's annotation, not from the publication. Here the sample has around 330,000 distinct CDR3 sequences; around 3.9% occur a single time. The ten top clones hold 20% to 25% of the sample.

Results the study describes overall, beyond this receptor: A small share of clonotypes occurred in both CD4 and CD8 compartments, likely arising from convergent recombination. FACS-sorted repertoires could contain abundant contaminating clonotypes from the bulk population, so computational filtering was required. Compared with the primary T-cell response, the secondary T-cell response was weaker but faster, peaking on day 5 rather than day 15. After the booster, most of the clones that had expanded following primary vaccination were detected again (about 95% of CD4 and around 90% of CD8), which suggests that memory was broadly maintained. The study included only two donors, which limits how far the findings can be generalized.

The source was PBMCs, collected on the day of the yellow fever booster vaccination. The chain is encoded by TRBV12-3 or TRBV12-4 joined to TRBJ2-3; the D segment may tentatively be TRBD1 or TRBD2, each giving 5 matched bases. The receptor was derived from a man aged 18 to 29 who received the YFV17D yellow fever vaccine. The CDR3 in this case is CASNPGPAETDTQYF. The bases read TGTGCCAGCAACCCGGGGCCAGCGGAGACAGATACGCAGTATTTT.